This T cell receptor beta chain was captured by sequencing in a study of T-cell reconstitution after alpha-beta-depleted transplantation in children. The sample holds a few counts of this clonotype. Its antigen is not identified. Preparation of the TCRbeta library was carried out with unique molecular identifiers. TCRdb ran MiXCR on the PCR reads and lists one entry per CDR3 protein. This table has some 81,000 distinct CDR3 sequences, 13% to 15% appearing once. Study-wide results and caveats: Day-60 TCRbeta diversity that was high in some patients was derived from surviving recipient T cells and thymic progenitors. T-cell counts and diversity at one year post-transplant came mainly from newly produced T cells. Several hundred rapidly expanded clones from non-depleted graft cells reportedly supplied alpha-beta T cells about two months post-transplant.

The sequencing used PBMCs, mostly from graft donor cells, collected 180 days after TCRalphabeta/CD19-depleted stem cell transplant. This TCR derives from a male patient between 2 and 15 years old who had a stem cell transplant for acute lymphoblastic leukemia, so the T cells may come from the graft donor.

CDR3 in amino acids: CASSQAGSHGYTF. For the CDR3, the DNA is TGCGCCAGCAGCCAAGCAGGGAGCCATGGCTACACCTTC. This chain links TRBV4-3 with TRBJ1-2; D may be TRBD1 (5 bases). Germline CDR1 LGHNA, CDR2 YSLEER. The CDR3 totals 13 residues. Trimming removed 1 base at V and 6 bases at J, with 9 bases between.